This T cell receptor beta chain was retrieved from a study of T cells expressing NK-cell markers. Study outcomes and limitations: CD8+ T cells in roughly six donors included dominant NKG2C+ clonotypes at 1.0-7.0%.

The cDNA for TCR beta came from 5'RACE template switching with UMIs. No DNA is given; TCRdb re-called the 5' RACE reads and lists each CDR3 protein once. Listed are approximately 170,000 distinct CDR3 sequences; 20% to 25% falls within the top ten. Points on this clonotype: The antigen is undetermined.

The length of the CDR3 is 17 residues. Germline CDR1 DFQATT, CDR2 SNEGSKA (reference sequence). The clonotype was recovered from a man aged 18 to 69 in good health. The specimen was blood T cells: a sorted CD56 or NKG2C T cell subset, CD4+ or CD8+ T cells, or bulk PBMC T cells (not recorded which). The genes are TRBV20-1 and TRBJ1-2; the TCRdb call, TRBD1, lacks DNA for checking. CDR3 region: CSARESFGTDRNYGYTF.